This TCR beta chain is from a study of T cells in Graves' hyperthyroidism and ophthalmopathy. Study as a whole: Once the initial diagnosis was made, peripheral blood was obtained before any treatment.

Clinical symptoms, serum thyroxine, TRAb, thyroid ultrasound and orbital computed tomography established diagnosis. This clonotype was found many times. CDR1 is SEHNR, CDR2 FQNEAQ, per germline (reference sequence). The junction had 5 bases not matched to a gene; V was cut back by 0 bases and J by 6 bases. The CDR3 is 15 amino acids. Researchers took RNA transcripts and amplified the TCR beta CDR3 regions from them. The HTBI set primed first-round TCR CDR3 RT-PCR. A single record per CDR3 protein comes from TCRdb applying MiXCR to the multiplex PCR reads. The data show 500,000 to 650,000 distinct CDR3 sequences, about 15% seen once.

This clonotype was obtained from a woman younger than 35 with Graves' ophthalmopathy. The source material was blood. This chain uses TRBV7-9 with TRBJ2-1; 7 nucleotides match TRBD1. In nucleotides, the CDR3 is TGTGCCAGCAGCTTAGCCAGGACAGGCCGCAATGAGCAGTTCTTC. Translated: CASSLARTGRNEQFF.